This T cell receptor (beta chain) was profiled in a study of TIL therapy for anti-PD-1-resistant metastatic lung cancer. About the research overall: Median tumor mutation burden was under 1.9 mutations per megabase. General study results and limits: This highly selected cohort may not generalize to typical lung cancer patients.

This was the immunoSEQ v3 assay. Sequencing depth was 1.5 million to 2 million read pairs for survey level, roughly 5-6 million for deep. TCRdb's table, derived via immunoSEQ multiplex PCR, lists solely in-frame clones and lacks some. This table holds approximately 24,000 clones, 72% found once. As concerns this clone: Antigen specificity is unknown.

The sample's time point: pre-treatment sample, taken before nivolumab and TIL therapy. The tumor samples were excised metastases, mostly pleural nodules or supraclavicular lymph nodes. Enrollment ran from October 2017 to early 2020. Trimming removed 5 bases at V and 4 bases at J, with 9 bases between. The CDR3 has 13 amino acids. Per the germline V gene, CDR1 is SGHAT and CDR2 is FQNNGV. The receptor was isolated from a person aged 25 to 80 with non-small cell lung cancer. The chain combines TRBV11-2 with TRBJ2-1; no definite D call. This sample comprised tumor tissue, obtained at baseline. The CDR3 DNA reads TGTGCCAGCAGCCCAATCACGTACAATGAGCAGTTCTTC. It is translated as CASSPITYNEQFF.